This is a list of T cell receptor beta chains from one sample in a study of shared clonotypes between healthy human individuals. Profiled with immunoSEQ multiplex PCR; TCRdb holds only in-frame clones, not every one. This table has about 680,000 clones, 92% appearing once. Sequencing was performed on naive CD8+ T cells sorted from blood. These receptors came from a man younger than 45 in good health. CDR3s include the opening cysteine and the closing phenylalanine or tryptophan. D genes are given only for firm matches. Rows may omit the clone size; those that give it use once, few, many or a size class.

j_call: TRBJ2-5; d_call: TRBD2; v_call: TRBV9; clone_size: .; cdr3_aa: CASSVSGIGETQYF; cdr3_nt: TGTGCCAGCAGCGTGAGCGGGATCGGGGAGACCCAGTACTTC
j_call: TRBJ2-7; d_call: .; v_call: TRBV7-9; clone_size: .; cdr3_aa: CASSFQEGPEQYF; cdr3_nt: TGTGCCAGCAGTTTCCAGGAGGGCCCCGAGCAGTACTTC
j_call: TRBJ2-1; d_call: TRBD2; v_call: TRBV11-3; clone_size: .; cdr3_aa: CASSSSGSRTYNEQFF; cdr3_nt: TGTGCCAGCAGCTCTAGCGGGAGTCGGACCTACAATGAGCAGTTCTTC
j_call: TRBJ1-1; d_call: TRBD1; v_call: TRBV19; clone_size: .; cdr3_aa: CASNGTGLTEAFF; cdr3_nt: TGTGCCAGTAACGGGACAGGGCTCACTGAAGCTTTCTTT
j_call: TRBJ2-1; d_call: TRBD2; v_call: TRBV27; clone_size: .; cdr3_aa: CASSSPTSGNNEQFF; cdr3_nt: TGTGCCAGCAGTTCCCCGACTAGCGGCAACAATGAGCAGTTCTTC
j_call: TRBJ1-4; d_call: TRBD1; v_call: TRBV10-2; clone_size: .; cdr3_aa: CASSDRGITNEKLFF; cdr3_nt: TGCGCCAGCAGCGACAGGGGGATCACTAATGAAAAACTGTTTTTT
j_call: TRBJ2-2; d_call: TRBD2; v_call: TRBV5-6; clone_size: .; cdr3_aa: CASSWGLAGVNGELFF; cdr3_nt: TGTGCCAGCAGCTGGGGACTAGCGGGAGTTAACGGGGAGCTGTTTTTT
j_call: TRBJ2-1; d_call: TRBD1; v_call: TRBV5-4; clone_size: once; cdr3_aa: CASSRPGQAYNEQFF; cdr3_nt: TGTGCCAGCAGCCGCCCGGGACAGGCTTACAATGAGCAGTTCTTC
j_call: TRBJ2-2; d_call: TRBD1; v_call: TRBV6-4; clone_size: .; cdr3_aa: CASRTGPNTGELFF; cdr3_nt: TGTGCCAGCCGGACAGGACCGAACACCGGGGAGCTGTTTTTT
j_call: TRBJ1-1; d_call: .; v_call: TRBV7-9; clone_size: once; cdr3_aa: CASSLGDKNTEAFF; cdr3_nt: TGTGCCAGCAGCTTAGGGGACAAGAACACTGAAGCTTTCTTT
j_call: TRBJ1-2; d_call: TRBD1; v_call: TRBV4-1; clone_size: .; cdr3_aa: CASSQVTGESGYTF; cdr3_nt: TGCGCCAGCAGCCAAGTAACAGGGGAGAGTGGCTACACCTTC
j_call: TRBJ2-2; d_call: .; v_call: TRBV28; clone_size: .; cdr3_aa: CASTHSWGQIKSTGELFF; cdr3_nt: TGTGCCAGCACCCACTCCTGGGGCCAAATCAAATCCACCGGGGAGCTGTTTTTT
j_call: TRBJ2-7; d_call: .; v_call: TRBV5-6; clone_size: .; cdr3_aa: CASSLLAAQASSYEQYF; cdr3_nt: TGTGCCAGCAGCTTGCTCGCAGCTCAAGCAAGCTCCTACGAGCAGTACTTC
j_call: TRBJ1-1; d_call: .; v_call: TRBV5-1; clone_size: .; cdr3_aa: CASSLGGTTEAFF; cdr3_nt: TGCGCCAGCAGCTTGGGAGGGACCACTGAAGCTTTCTTT
j_call: TRBJ2-7; d_call: .; v_call: TRBV9; clone_size: .; cdr3_aa: CASSAQGTEQYF; cdr3_nt: TGTGCCAGCAGCGCACAGGGAACCGAGCAGTACTTC
j_call: TRBJ2-7; d_call: TRBD1; v_call: TRBV6-1; clone_size: .; cdr3_aa: CASIGGQGVEQYF; cdr3_nt: TGTGCCAGCATAGGGGGACAGGGGGTCGAGCAGTACTTC
j_call: TRBJ2-7; d_call: .; v_call: TRBV7-9; clone_size: .; cdr3_aa: CASSPSRENQLEQYF; cdr3_nt: TGTGCCAGCAGCCCATCCCGGGAGAACCAACTCGAGCAGTACTTC
j_call: TRBJ2-2; d_call: .; v_call: TRBV7-3; clone_size: few; cdr3_aa: CASSAGGFGELFF; cdr3_nt: TGTGCCAGCAGCGCAGGAGGGTTCGGGGAGCTGTTTTTT
j_call: TRBJ2-5; d_call: TRBD2; v_call: TRBV14; clone_size: .; cdr3_aa: CASSNFREGTQYF; cdr3_nt: TGTGCCAGCAGTAACTTCAGGGAGGGGACCCAGTACTTC
j_call: TRBJ2-7; d_call: TRBD2; v_call: TRBV27; clone_size: .; cdr3_aa: CASSFGTSGNQEQYF; cdr3_nt: TGTGCCAGCAGTTTCGGGACTAGCGGGAATCAAGAGCAGTACTTC
j_call: TRBJ1-1; d_call: .; v_call: TRBV6-1; clone_size: .; cdr3_aa: CASRGGGRTEAFF; cdr3_nt: TGTGCCAGCAGAGGGGGAGGGCGCACTGAAGCTTTCTTT
j_call: TRBJ1-4; d_call: .; v_call: TRBV13; clone_size: once; cdr3_aa: CASSLEGHEKLFF; cdr3_nt: TGTGCCAGCAGCCTCGAGGGCCACGAAAAACTGTTTTTT
j_call: TRBJ1-5; d_call: .; v_call: TRBV28; clone_size: .; cdr3_aa: CASSLSGLGQPQHF; cdr3_nt: TGTGCCAGCAGTTTAAGCGGGTTGGGTCAGCCCCAGCATTTT
j_call: TRBJ2-3; d_call: TRBD1; v_call: TRBV4-3; clone_size: .; cdr3_aa: CASSQDTGGNTQYF; cdr3_nt: TGCGCCAGCAGCCAAGATACAGGGGGCAATACGCAGTATTTT
j_call: TRBJ2-5; d_call: TRBD2; v_call: TRBV28; clone_size: .; cdr3_aa: CASSLWGTSGKETQYF; cdr3_nt: TGTGCCAGCAGTTTATGGGGAACTAGCGGGAAAGAGACCCAGTACTTC
j_call: TRBJ2-7; d_call: .; v_call: TRBV15; clone_size: once; cdr3_aa: CATSRLQGFHEQYF; cdr3_nt: TGTGCCACCAGCAGACTTCAGGGATTCCACGAGCAGTACTTC
j_call: TRBJ2-3; d_call: .; v_call: TRBV5-1; clone_size: .; cdr3_aa: CASSLRGGSTDTQYF; cdr3_nt: TGCGCCAGCAGCTTACGGGGAGGATCCACAGATACGCAGTATTTT
j_call: TRBJ2-1; d_call: .; v_call: TRBV19; clone_size: .; cdr3_aa: CASGGDSYNEQFF; cdr3_nt: TGTGCCAGTGGGGGAGACTCCTACAATGAGCAGTTCTTC
j_call: TRBJ1-2; d_call: .; v_call: TRBV9; clone_size: .; cdr3_aa: CASSVGYNGYTF; cdr3_nt: TGTGCCAGCAGCGTAGGGTACAATGGCTACACCTTC
j_call: TRBJ1-1; d_call: .; v_call: TRBV7-9; clone_size: .; cdr3_aa: CASSPRGAQTEAFF; cdr3_nt: TGTGCCAGCAGCCCAAGGGGGGCCCAGACTGAAGCTTTCTTT
j_call: TRBJ2-1; d_call: TRBD2; v_call: TRBV7-8; clone_size: once; cdr3_aa: CASSSGGYYNEQFF; cdr3_nt: TGTGCCAGCTCAAGCGGGGGGTATTACAATGAGCAGTTCTTC
j_call: TRBJ2-7; d_call: .; v_call: TRBV20-1; clone_size: .; cdr3_aa: CSADGVYEQYF; cdr3_nt: TGCAGTGCTGACGGGGTCTACGAGCAGTACTTC
j_call: TRBJ2-3; d_call: .; v_call: TRBV29-1; clone_size: .; cdr3_aa: CSVVGESSTDTQYF; cdr3_nt: TGCAGCGTCGTGGGTGAATCTAGCACAGATACGCAGTATTTT
j_call: TRBJ2-4; d_call: TRBD2; v_call: TRBV7-1; clone_size: .; cdr3_aa: CASSLDVSGRAKNIQYF; cdr3_nt: TGTGCCAGCAGCTTAGATGTGAGCGGGAGGGCCAAAAACATTCAGTACTTC
j_call: TRBJ1-4; d_call: .; v_call: TRBV6-1; clone_size: .; cdr3_aa: CASSEGSSGEKLFF; cdr3_nt: TGTGCCAGCAGTGAAGGGTCCAGTGGGGAAAAACTGTTTTTT
j_call: TRBJ2-7; d_call: TRBD1; v_call: TRBV5-6; clone_size: .; cdr3_aa: CASSWGQGNYEQYF; cdr3_nt: TGTGCCAGCAGCTGGGGACAGGGGAATTACGAGCAGTACTTC
j_call: TRBJ1-1; d_call: .; v_call: TRBV10-3; clone_size: .; cdr3_aa: CAISSAGQMNTEAFF; cdr3_nt: TGTGCCATCAGTTCCGCCGGACAGATGAACACTGAAGCTTTCTTT
j_call: TRBJ1-1; d_call: .; v_call: TRBV5-1; clone_size: .; cdr3_aa: CASSTGAPEAFF; cdr3_nt: TGCGCCAGCAGCACAGGCGCACCTGAAGCTTTCTTT
j_call: TRBJ2-1; d_call: .; v_call: TRBV2; clone_size: .; cdr3_aa: CASSDREVTSYNEQFF; cdr3_nt: TGTGCCAGCAGTGACCGTGAGGTTACCTCCTACAATGAGCAGTTCTTC
j_call: TRBJ2-3; d_call: .; v_call: TRBV18; clone_size: .; cdr3_aa: CASSPRSRDLLHNTDTQYF; cdr3_nt: TGTGCCAGCTCACCAAGGAGCAGGGACCTACTACATAACACAGATACGCAGTATTTT
j_call: TRBJ1-4; d_call: TRBD1; v_call: TRBV13; clone_size: .; cdr3_aa: CASQGGPNEKLFF; cdr3_nt: TGTGCCAGCCAAGGGGGCCCTAATGAAAAACTGTTTTTT
j_call: TRBJ2-5; d_call: TRBD1; v_call: TRBV2; clone_size: .; cdr3_aa: CASSELRDSYNKGETQYF; cdr3_nt: TGTGCCAGCAGTGAATTACGGGACAGCTACAACAAGGGGGAGACCCAGTACTTC
j_call: TRBJ2-2; d_call: .; v_call: TRBV11-3; clone_size: .; cdr3_aa: CASSFTDNTGELFF; cdr3_nt: TGTGCCAGCAGCTTCACCGACAACACCGGGGAGCTGTTTTTT
j_call: TRBJ2-7; d_call: .; v_call: TRBV29-1; clone_size: .; cdr3_aa: CSVVFPGRGSYEQYF; cdr3_nt: TGCAGCGTTGTCTTTCCTGGCAGGGGCTCCTACGAGCAGTACTTC
j_call: TRBJ2-2; d_call: TRBD2; v_call: TRBV11-2; clone_size: .; cdr3_aa: CASSFPRRGSMHTGELFF; cdr3_nt: TGTGCCAGCAGCTTCCCACGGCGCGGGAGTATGCACACCGGGGAGCTGTTTTTT
j_call: TRBJ1-3; d_call: .; v_call: TRBV27; clone_size: .; cdr3_aa: CASSLGRVGNTIYF; cdr3_nt: TGTGCCAGCAGTTTAGGCAGGGTTGGAAACACCATATATTTT
j_call: TRBJ2-7; d_call: TRBD2; v_call: TRBV5-6; clone_size: .; cdr3_aa: CASSLSFQGLGEQYF; cdr3_nt: TGTGCCAGCAGCTTGTCCTTTCAGGGACTAGGGGAGCAGTACTTC
j_call: TRBJ2-1; d_call: TRBD2; v_call: TRBV7-8; clone_size: .; cdr3_aa: CASSLGTSGRGEQFF; cdr3_nt: TGTGCCAGCAGCTTAGGGACTAGCGGGAGAGGTGAGCAGTTCTTC
j_call: TRBJ2-2; d_call: TRBD2; v_call: TRBV11-2; clone_size: .; cdr3_aa: CASSLAGGSSGELFF; cdr3_nt: TGTGCCAGCAGCCTAGCCGGGGGGAGCTCCGGGGAGCTGTTTTTT
j_call: TRBJ2-7; d_call: TRBD1; v_call: TRBV14; clone_size: .; cdr3_aa: CASSRRDRDGEQYF; cdr3_nt: TGTGCCAGCAGCCGCCGGGACAGGGATGGCGAGCAGTACTTC
j_call: TRBJ2-6; d_call: .; v_call: TRBV7-9; clone_size: .; cdr3_aa: CASSLAGAGAGGANVLTF; cdr3_nt: TGTGCCAGCAGCTTAGCAGGCGCGGGGGCGGGTGGGGCCAACGTCCTGACTTTC
j_call: TRBJ2-7; d_call: TRBD1; v_call: TRBV28; clone_size: .; cdr3_aa: CASTLRGQSYEQYF; cdr3_nt: TGTGCCAGCACCCTCCGGGGACAGTCCTACGAGCAGTACTTC
j_call: TRBJ2-3; d_call: TRBD2; v_call: TRBV10-1; clone_size: .; cdr3_aa: CASRGGRSGDTQYF; cdr3_nt: TGCGCCAGCAGGGGCGGGAGATCAGGAGATACGCAGTATTTT